This T cell receptor beta chain was profiled in a study of blood T cells in healthy people across ages (dated by TCRdb to the mid-2010s). For the study in its entirety: In model experiments, roughly one uniquely barcoded TCR beta cDNA molecule per two T cells was captured by template switching. To track age-related changes in TCR beta repertoire diversity, the study relied on deep sequencing normalized with unique cDNA molecular identifiers. Four age groups were formed from the donors: young (average about 15 years), middle-aged (approximately 40), aged (around 62) and long-lived (more than 75). To avoid experimental bias, donors of different ages were spread randomly across the sequencing lanes. Using the same blood draw, the study looked at two additional independent replicas of 1 million unique cDNA reads for two donors, one aged 18 to 30 and the other aged 80 or older.

Sequences GTSNPN (CDR1) and SVGIG (CDR2) are obtained from the germline V gene (reference sequence). From the cysteine up to the phenylalanine, the CDR3 has a length of 15 residues. The retained sequence is limited to the CDR3, 45 bases, with the frame set at the first base. V is pruned by 0 bases and J by 3 bases, leaving 5 bases of the junction without a gene match. The study at large found these results: Estimates of total diversity based on one million sequenced T cells were regarded as lower bounds and as underestimates. The CMV infection status of donors was not known, potentially confounding age-related changes in expanded clonotypes. There was a strong correlation between observed TCR beta diversity and the percentage of naive T cells measured by flow cytometry. Since profiling was done on bulk unsorted PBMCs, naive and antigen-experienced compartments could not be conclusively compared. Compared with the aged group, the long-lived group had more naive CD4+ T cells, fewer expanded clones and increased TCR diversity, suggesting age selection. Observed TCR beta diversity per million T cells fell roughly linearly with age, and a significant reduction was already apparent by age about 38.

The roughly 39 donors, aged 6 to 90 years, were systemically healthy Caucasian individuals from Russia. Ten milliliters of peripheral blood were drawn from each donor into EDTA-treated Vacutainer tubes. PBMCs were isolated by Ficoll-Paque density-gradient centrifugation, with at least 7 million obtained per sample. Total RNA was extracted from PBMCs with Trizol reagent, with at least 5 micrograms obtained per sample. The percentages of naive CD45RAhigh/CD27high T cells were determined by flow cytometry on a PBMC aliquot from every donor. Libraries were built with 5' RACE. Sequencing used an Illumina HiSeq 2500. A second PCR of 7 to 11 cycles was run with a J-beta primer mix and a sample-barcoded 5' primer. A template-switch 5' adaptor carrying 12 random nucleotides introduced a unique molecular identifier onto each TCR beta cDNA molecule. At least 3 million CDR3-containing paired-end reads were obtained from each sample. The Mint cDNA synthesis kit, primed by a TRBC-specific oligonucleotide, was used to synthesize first-strand cDNA from all RNA. All cDNA was treated with uracil-DNA glycosylase and then went through a first 18-cycle PCR with the universal primers M1SS and BC2_uni_R. Per the authors' processing: Normalization of each sample was performed by random selection of 1 million high-quality reads, each carrying a distinct molecular identifier. Reads with shared molecular identifiers were discarded instead of being binned into consensus sequences. MiTCR, with a Q25 quality threshold and the strictest error-elimination algorithm, was used for CDR3 identification, clonotype clustering and error correction. A nonparametric unseen species model using Euler transformation provided a lower-bound estimate of total TCR beta diversity. TCRdb applied fastp at Q25 and MiXCR to the public reads, then kept only in-frame beta chains. CDR3 protein duplicates are merged, each entry listing the most common genes and DNA. The V and J calls and clone size are TCRdb's, not the authors'. The table for this sample lists over a million distinct CDR3 sequences; about 43% of them were counted only once. Of the sample, around 8% falls within the top ten clones.

This clonotype appeared a single time. The antigen it binds to is not known. No qualities accompany the bases; no much larger clone lies one base away. Material for sequencing was blood. The chain employs TRBV30 and TRBJ2-1, with 7 junctional bases fitting TRBD2. The receptor was isolated from a woman aged 18-29 years in good health. The CDR3 corresponds to CAWSVRAGVYNEQFF. At the DNA level, the sequence is TGTGCCTGGAGTGTACGGGCGGGAGTCTACAATGAGCAGTTCTTC.